The 27 T cell receptor beta chains below all came from one sample that was sequenced in a study of blood T cell repertoires in COVID-19 (TCRdb year 2020). The library was prepared using the immunoSEQ multiplex PCR assay. TCRdb took over this immuneACCESS table, retaining in-frame rearrangements with V and J assigned. Such tables are incomplete; in checked studies, under half of the missing clones stem from an unresolved V gene, and the remainder is unexplained. The table for this sample lists 250,000 to 300,000 clones; over 80% of them were counted only once. The ten most abundant clones make up 6.3% of the sample. The sequenced material came from peripheral blood. The source is a woman aged 45-65 years with COVID-19, enrolled during active disease.

V and J are TRBV5-1 and TRBJ2-7; 7 bases agree with TRBD1. The CDR3 consists of 15 residues. After removal of 1 base from V and 5 bases from J, the junction contained 9 bases not matched to a gene. Germline-derived CDR1 and CDR2 are SGHRS and YFSETQ. The CDR3 reads CASSLPTGAPNEQYF. In DNA form, the CDR3 reads TGCGCCAGCAGCTTGCCCACAGGGGCCCCCAACGAGCAGTACTTC.

V gene TRBV7-2 combines with J gene TRBJ2-7; 8 bases align to TRBD2. J gave up 4 bases and V 3 bases, and 11 bases lay outside the gene matches. Germline CDR1 is SGHTA and CDR2 is FQGNSA. The CDR3 totals 16 residues. In DNA form, the CDR3 reads TGTGCCAGCAGCTTCGGGACGGGACTAGGAAGTTACGAGCAGTACTTC. Translated: CASSFGTGLGSYEQYF.

This clone appeared a single time. J is TRBJ2-5 and V is TRBV6-2 or TRBV6-3, with 7 bases aligning to TRBD2. The CDR3 has 17 amino acids. In germline, CDR1 is MNHEY, CDR2 SVGEGT. V was clipped by 2 bases and J by 5 bases; unmatched bases: 14. The CDR3 loop reads CASSYGSLAGVRETQYF. For the CDR3, the DNA is TGTGCCAGCAGTTACGGTTCCCTCGCGGGAGTGCGGGAGACCCAGTACTTC.

The rearrangement joins TRBV27 to TRBJ2-3; no firm D call. CDR1 and CDR2 from the germline V gene are MNHEY and SMNVEV (reference sequence). There are 15 residues in the CDR3. With 2 bases removed from V and 2 bases from J, the gap between germline ends came to 11 bases. The DNA of the CDR3 is TGTGCCAGCAGTTTAACGTGGGCTTCCACAGATACGCAGTATTTT. This encodes CASSLTWASTDTQYF.

The genes are TRBV6-5 and TRBJ2-7; a weak D match, TRBD2 (5 bases). V lost 6 bases to trimming and J lost 6 bases, with 15 bases between them. This CDR3 spans 13 amino acids. In germline, CDR1 is MNHEY, CDR2 SVGAGI. This CDR3 is CASRAGWISEQYF. In DNA form, the CDR3 reads TGTGCCAGCAGGGCGGGCTGGATTTCCGAGCAGTACTTC.

V gene TRBV21-1 combines with J gene TRBJ2-5; the DNA was not compared with TRBD1, the D call given in the table. TRBV21-1 is a recognized pseudogene. The CDR3 covers 17 residues. The chain's CDR3 is CASSSRGREVSFETQYF. The DNA of the CDR3 is TGTGCCAGCAGCAGTAGGGGGCGAGAAGTTTCATTTGAGACCCAGTACTTC.

This rearrangement joins TRBV30 to TRBJ1-4, with no clear D. Looked up from germline, CDR1 is GTSNPN and CDR2 is SVGIG (reference sequence). Trimming removed 4 bases from V and 8 bases from J, with 17 bases in between. This CDR3 contains 14 residues. This CDR3 is CAWMNDGPGEKLFF. CDR3 DNA sequence: TGTGCCTGGATGAACGACGGTCCGGGGGAAAAACTGTTTTTT.

J is TRBJ1-5 and V is TRBV30; TRBD1 is a possible D gene (5 bases). Germline CDR1 reads GTSNPN; CDR2 reads SVGIG (reference sequence). Trimming took 3 bases from V and 6 from J, leaving 21 bases between them. CDR3 length: 16 amino acids. CDR3 coding DNA: TGTGCCTGGAGCCAGACCACAGGTACCCACGGTCAGCCCCAGCATTTT. This translates into CAWSQTTGTHGQPQHF.

The chain has TRBV5-5 and TRBJ2-5; D remains unclear. Germline V CDR1 and CDR2: SGHKS, YYEKEE (reference sequence). With 3 bases removed from V and 3 bases from J, the gap between germline ends came to 9 bases. The CDR3 runs to 13 residues. The DNA of the CDR3 is TGTGCCAGCAGCTCTATTCGGGAAGAGACCCAGTACTTC. Translating gives CASSSIREETQYF.

The rearrangement links TRBV30 to TRBJ1-5; D unresolved. The CDR3 totals 14 residues. Trimming shortened V by 0 bases and J by 2 bases, and 8 bases separated the two germline ends. The V gene's germline CDR1 is GTSNPN and CDR2 SVGIG (reference sequence). The CDR3 spells CAWSVLTGNQPQHF. DNA for the CDR3: TGTGCCTGGAGTGTACTTACAGGCAATCAGCCCCAGCATTTT.

The chain is built from TRBV5-1 and TRBJ2-1; TRBD2 might be the D (5 bases). Germline values: CDR1 SGHRS, CDR2 YFSETQ. The CDR3 extends over 15 amino acids. The V end lost 2 bases, the J end lost 5 bases, and 14 bases lay between the germline ends. As DNA, the CDR3 is TGCGCCAGCAGCTTCGGGAAGGCGGAAAACAATGAGCAGTTCTTC. Protein: CASSFGKAENNEQFF. The variable domain in full, with the rest retrieved from reference TRBV5-1 and TRBJ2-1, is KAGVTQTPRYLIKTRGQQVTLSCSPISGHRSVSWYQQTPGQGLQFLFEYFSETQRNKGNFPGRFSGRQFSNSRSEMNVSTLELGDSALYLCASSFGKAENNEQFFGPGTRLTVL.

The V gene is TRBV3-1 (or the pseudogene TRBV3-2), the J gene TRBJ2-3; TRBD2 aligns across 8 bases. The length of the CDR3 is 17 residues. The germline V gene encodes CDR1 LGHDT and CDR2 YNNKEL (reference sequence). J lost 4 bases, V lost 0 bases, and 9 bases had no gene match. The chain's CDR3 is CASSQELTREVSDTQYF. In DNA form, the CDR3 reads TGTGCCAGCAGCCAAGAACTTACGCGGGAGGTATCAGATACGCAGTATTTT.

This clone has only one observation. This chain links TRBV27 with TRBJ2-5; weak D call: TRBD2 (6 bases). Germline CDR1 and CDR2: MNHEY and SMNVEV (reference sequence). CDR3 size: 13 residues. Trimming removed 4 bases from V and 9 bases from J, with 15 bases in between. The CDR3 loop reads CASSWDSLSPQYF. DNA of the CDR3: TGTGCCAGCAGTTGGGACTCCCTGTCTCCCCAGTACTTC.

The chain has TRBV6-2 or TRBV6-3 and TRBJ1-1, with D tentatively TRBD1 (5 bases). Germline V CDR1 and CDR2: MNHEY, SVGEGT. There are 16 residues in the CDR3. V lost 6 bases and J lost 2, with 19 bases in between. CDR3 residues: CASSATWGGENTEAFF. In nucleotides, the CDR3 is TGTGCCAGCAGCGCTACATGGGGCGGCGAAAACACTGAAGCTTTCTTT.

The rearrangement joins TRBV7-9 to TRBJ2-7, with 9 bases that match TRBD2. This CDR3 is 14 amino acids long. Trimming removed 5 bases from V and 4 bases from J; junction bases left unmatched: 6. The germline gives CDR1 SEHNR, CDR2 FQNEAQ (reference sequence). The CDR3 protein is CASSHWTSEYEQYF. The CDR3 nucleotides read TGTGCCAGCAGCCATTGGACTAGCGAATACGAGCAGTACTTC.

The chain joins TRBV28 to TRBJ2-1; 7 nucleotides align to TRBD2. Germline V CDR1 and CDR2: MDHEN, SYDVKM. Unmatched junction bases numbered 9, after V lost 4 bases and J lost 3 bases. This CDR3 region has 16 residues. The CDR3 nucleotides read TGTGCCAGCAGTTCCCTCGACGGGAGGTACTACAATGAGCAGTTCTTC. Protein: CASSSLDGRYYNEQFF.

This chain connects TRBV10-3 to TRBJ2-5; 8 bases map to TRBD2. The CDR3 spans 16 residues. The J segment lost 4 bases and the V segment lost 3 bases, leaving 10 bases of the junction unmatched. Germline assignment: CDR1 ENHRY and CDR2 SYGVKD. The CDR3: CAISDPRTSSRETQYF. CDR3 coding DNA: TGTGCCATCAGTGACCCTCGGACTAGCAGTCGAGAGACCCAGTACTTC.

The J gene is TRBJ2-7, the V gene TRBV29-1, with 8 positions matching TRBD2. From germline, CDR1 is SQVTM and CDR2 ANQGSEA. The CDR3 is 13 residues long. The DNA of the CDR3 is TGCTCGGCCAAGGCTAGCGGGCCGTACGAGCAGTACTTC. Translating gives CSAKASGPYEQYF.

This rearrangement joins TRBV29-1 to TRBJ1-1; D is possibly TRBD1 (5 bases). The V end lost 2 bases, the J end lost 11 bases, and 15 bases lay between the germline ends. This CDR3 spans 12 amino acids. Germline loops: CDR1 SQVTM, CDR2 ANQGSEA. The CDR3 coding sequence is TGCAGCGTTGAAAGTCAGGCCAGGGCGGCTTTCTTT. It encodes CSVESQARAAFF.

The rearrangement uses TRBV2 and TRBJ2-7, with 8 bases lining up with TRBD1. The CDR3 extends over 16 amino acids. The germline gives CDR1 SNHLY, CDR2 FYNNEI. The J segment lost 4 bases and the V segment lost 6 bases, leaving 14 bases of the junction unmatched. CDR3 coding DNA: TGTGCCAGCAGCCAAGGGCGTAGGACAGGGTTTTACGAGCAGTACTTC. Its translation: CASSQGRRTGFYEQYF.

The chain is built from TRBV9 and TRBJ1-2, with TRBD1 as a possible D gene (5 bases). CDR3 length equals 12 residues. Germline-derived CDR1 and CDR2 are SGDLS and YYNGEE. Trimming took 0 bases from V and 11 from J, leaving 11 bases between them. The CDR3 loop reads CASSVDLAGYTF. CDR3 DNA sequence: TGTGCCAGCAGCGTAGATCTGGCAGGGTACACCTTC.

The chain couples TRBV12-3 or TRBV12-4 to TRBJ2-7; the match to TRBD2 covers 11 bases. J lost 7 bases, V lost 6 bases, and 5 bases had no gene match. The CDR3 covers 13 residues. CDR3: CASRLAGVGEQYF. The CDR3 coding sequence is TGTGCCAGCAGACTAGCGGGAGTGGGTGAGCAGTACTTC.

The chain joins TRBV5-4 to TRBJ1-2; no definite D call. CDR3 length equals 15 residues. CDR1 is SGHNT, CDR2 YYREEE, per germline (reference sequence). The V and J ends lost 4 bases and 0 bases respectively, with 13 bases between them. The CDR3 nucleotides read TGTGCCAGCAGCCCCAAGATCCCAGCTAACTATGGCTACACCTTC. This gives the protein CASSPKIPANYGYTF.

This clone was recorded once. The chain joins TRBV27 to TRBJ2-5, with 8 nucleotides matching TRBD1. Germline loops: CDR1 MNHEY, CDR2 SMNVEV (reference sequence). The CDR3 spans 18 residues. V gave up 1 base and J gave up 5 bases; unmatched junction bases: 15. DNA of the CDR3: TGTGCCAGCAGTTTATACAGTCTTGTCAGGGGGCGAGGGGAGACCCAGTACTTC. This sequence encodes CASSLYSLVRGRGETQYF.

The chain combines TRBV11-2 with TRBJ1-2; maybe TRBD1 (5 bases). The CDR3 has 16 residues. The germline V gene encodes CDR1 SGHAT and CDR2 FQNNGV. V was clipped by 2 bases and J by 0 bases, with 13 bases between them. DNA of the CDR3: TGTGCCAGCAGCTTAATAGGGGCCGGGTCTAACTATGGCTACACCTTC. It is translated as CASSLIGAGSNYGYTF.

The rearrangement uses TRBV5-6 and TRBJ1-5; TRBD1 matches at 12 bases. J lost 0 bases, V lost 4 bases, and 5 bases had no gene match. The CDR3 is 17 amino acids. Germline V gene data show CDR1 as SGHDT and CDR2 as YYEEEE. The CDR3 nucleotides are TGTGCCAGCAGCGTGGGACAGGGGGCTTATAGCAATCAGCCCCAGCATTTT. It yields the protein CASSVGQGAYSNQPQHF.

The chain uses TRBV27 and TRBJ2-2, with D perhaps TRBD1 (5 bases). CDR3 length: 15 residues. V was pared by 6 bases and J by 0 bases, with 11 bases between. Germline-derived CDR1 and CDR2 are MNHEY and SMNVEV (reference sequence). The DNA of the CDR3 is TGTGCCAGCAGACCCACAGGCGCGAACACCGGGGAGCTGTTTTTT. Translated: CASRPTGANTGELFF.